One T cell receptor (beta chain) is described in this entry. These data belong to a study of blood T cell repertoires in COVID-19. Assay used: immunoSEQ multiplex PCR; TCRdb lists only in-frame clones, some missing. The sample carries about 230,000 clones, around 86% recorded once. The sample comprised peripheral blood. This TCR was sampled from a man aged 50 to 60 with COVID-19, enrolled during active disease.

This CDR3 is CASSDGGTGRTGELFF. For the CDR3, the DNA is TGTGCCAGCAGCGACGGGGGGACAGGGAGGACCGGGGAGCTGTTTTTT. This chain connects TRBV3-1 (or the pseudogene TRBV3-2) to TRBJ2-2; TRBD1 matches 9 bases. V lost 5 bases and J lost 5; bases outside the gene matches: 9. The CDR3 has 16 residues. Germline V gene lookup returns CDR1 LGHDT and CDR2 YNNKEL (reference sequence).